Listed here are 18 T cell receptor beta chains from one sample, sequenced in a study of human T cells and chemical hapten exposure. TCRdb called the RACE reads again in MiXCR, with one record for every CDR3 protein. The sample records roughly 250,000 distinct CDR3 sequences, approximately 8.6% being singletons. Time point defined: pre-sensitization, week 0. Treatment denoted: therapeutic diphenylcyclopropenone sensitization with weekly scalp DPC. The material was whole blood, obtained in connection with sensitization to the hapten diphenylcyclopropenone (DPC). These receptors originate from a woman aged 40-49 years with alopecia areata. Some clones in this sample may be carry-over from other donors' samples.

In its sample, this clonotype was seen many times. The chain combines TRBV12-3 or TRBV12-4 with TRBJ2-6, with D perhaps TRBD1 (6 bases). This CDR3 contains 15 residues. V was trimmed by 6 bases and J by 1 base, leaving 10 bases between them. The CDR3 spells CASSLRGSGANVLTF. For the CDR3, the DNA is TGTGCCAGCAGCCTCAGGGGTTCTGGGGCCAACGTCCTGACTTTC.

The chain uses TRBV7-2 and TRBJ2-3; no clear D. Germline assignment: CDR1 SGHTA and CDR2 FQGNSA. CDR3 length equals 13 residues. V lost 1 base to trimming and J lost 6 bases, with 8 bases between them. The CDR3 reads CASSLVPRDTQYF. CDR3 sequence (DNA): TGTGCCAGCAGCTTAGTGCCCCGGGATACGCAGTATTTT.

Only a few counts were recorded for this clonotype. The V call is TRBV11-2, the J call TRBJ2-7, with D possibly being TRBD2 (5 bases). Per the germline V gene, CDR1 is SGHAT and CDR2 is FQNNGV. V gave up 5 bases and J gave up 4 bases, with 15 bases separating them. There are 14 residues in the CDR3. CDR3 protein: CASSPAGQYYEQYF. In nucleotides, the CDR3 is TGTGCCAGCAGCCCCGCGGGTCAGTATTACGAGCAGTACTTC.

This chain links TRBV18 with TRBJ1-1, with no clear D. The germline V and J ends were trimmed by 1 base and 3 bases, with 6 bases remaining between them. CDR3 length equals 13 residues. Germline-derived CDR1 and CDR2 are KGHSH and LQKENI. CDR3 nucleotides: TGTGCCAGCTCACCACGAAGAGACACTGAAGCTTTCTTT. Amino acid sequence: CASSPRRDTEAFF.

The J gene is TRBJ1-5, the V gene TRBV12-3 or TRBV12-4; 7 positions match TRBD1. The CDR3 length is 14 residues. V shed 6 bases and J 3 bases; nucleotides not matched to a gene: 5. This CDR3 reads CASSPTGFNQPQHF. The CDR3 bases are TGTGCCAGCAGCCCGACAGGGTTCAATCAGCCCCAGCATTTT.

This clonotype was observed at least ten times. The J gene is TRBJ2-5, the V gene TRBV20-1, with 9 bases aligning to TRBD1. The CDR3 loop spans 13 amino acids. CDR1 DFQATT and CDR2 SNEGSKA come from the germline V gene (reference sequence). V shed 2 bases, J shed 6 bases, and the junction held 4 bases outside the gene matches. CDR3 in DNA: TGCAGTGCTAGAACGGGACAGGGAAAGACCCAGTACTTC. This translates into CSARTGQGKTQYF.

V gene TRBV10-3 combines with J gene TRBJ2-2; TRBD1 might be the D (6 bases). The CDR3 has 13 residues. V shed 8 bases and J shed 10 bases, with 17 bases lying between them. Germline CDR1 is ENHRY and CDR2 is SYGVKD. CDR3 in DNA: TGTGCCATCCAGGGGTCCGAACGCCAGGAGCTGTTTTTT. Its protein is CAIQGSERQELFF.

This clonotype was counted a few times. The rearrangement joins TRBV4-3 to TRBJ2-7; possible D gene TRBD2, 6 bases. The CDR3 length is 16 residues. Germline-derived CDR1 and CDR2 are LGHNA and YSLEER. Deletions cut 0 bases from V and 3 bases from J, with 15 bases between. The CDR3 DNA sequence: TGCGCCAGCAGCCAAGACGGGTCGGGAGCGAACTACGAGCAGTACTTC. Its translation is CASSQDGSGANYEQYF.

This clonotype was seen only a few times. The rearrangement links TRBV20-1 to TRBJ2-6; D perhaps matches TRBD1 (5 bases). This CDR3 contains 15 residues. V was pared by 2 bases and J by 1 base, with 9 bases between. CDR1 and CDR2 from the germline V gene are DFQATT and SNEGSKA (reference sequence). CDR3 sequence reads: CSARKSGSGANVLTF. The CDR3 DNA is TGCAGTGCTAGAAAATCAGGGTCTGGGGCCAACGTCCTGACTTTC.

The chain recombines TRBV7-3 with TRBJ2-7; 8 bases are a match to TRBD2. This CDR3 has 15 amino acids. V lost 2 bases, J lost 2 bases, and 5 bases stayed unmatched. The germline gives CDR1 SGHTA, CDR2 FQGTGA. The CDR3 sequence: CASSLRREGAYEQYF. CDR3 nucleotides: TGTGCCAGCAGCTTACGACGGGAGGGCGCCTACGAGCAGTACTTC.

This clonotype was seen many times. The chain carries TRBV28 and TRBJ1-5; a possible D gene is TRBD1 (5 bases). Trimming shortened V by 5 bases and J by 7 bases, and 12 bases separated the two germline ends. The CDR3 extends over 13 amino acids. Germline loops: CDR1 MDHEN, CDR2 SYDVKM. In DNA, the CDR3 is TGTGCCAGCAGTATGACAGATTGGCAGCCCCAGCATTTT. It specifies CASSMTDWQPQHF.

This clonotype appeared many times. The rearrangement uses TRBV28 and TRBJ1-3, with a tentative D call TRBD1 (6 bases). Trimming removed 6 bases from V and 5 bases from J, with 17 bases in between. Germline-derived CDR1 and CDR2 are MDHEN and SYDVKM. The CDR3 extends over 15 amino acids. In DNA form, the CDR3 reads TGTGCCAGCAGCTCTTCGGGGGCAGAACGAAACACCATATATTTT. This translates into CASSSSGAERNTIYF.

The chain uses TRBV12-3 or TRBV12-4 and TRBJ1-5; D possibly corresponds to TRBD1 (6 bases). Trimming removed 5 bases from V and 9 bases from J, with 14 bases in between. This CDR3 comprises 13 residues. CDR3: CASSPGAGAPQHF. Written as DNA, the CDR3 is TGTGCCAGCAGTCCGGGGGCCGGGGCGCCCCAGCATTTT.

This clonotype was detected a few times. This sequence joins TRBV27 and TRBJ1-2, with D unresolved. The germline V gene has CDR1 MNHEY and CDR2 SMNVEV (reference sequence). Trimming removed 1 base at V and 2 bases at J, with 8 bases between. The CDR3 sequence is 14 residues long. CDR3 sequence: CASSLFRENYGYTF. The CDR3, as DNA: TGTGCCAGCAGTTTATTTAGGGAGAACTATGGCTACACCTTC.

This clonotype appeared many times. The CDR3, as DNA: TGTGCCAGCAGCTCGGGGGTTCATAGCGGGACAGGCACAGATACGCAGTATTTT. This sequence encodes CASSSGVHSGTGTDTQYF. The chain carries TRBV7-9 and TRBJ2-3; D possibly corresponds to TRBD2 (8 bases). This CDR3 has 18 amino acids. Looked up from germline, CDR1 is SEHNR and CDR2 is FQNEAQ (reference sequence). V lost 4 bases and J 1 base, leaving 21 bases between the germline ends.

This clonotype was counted a few times. The chain employs TRBV27 and TRBJ2-4; D is uncertain. V was shortened by 11 bases and J by 2 bases, with 10 bases between the two germline ends. Germline assignment: CDR1 MNHEY and CDR2 SMNVEV (reference sequence). CDR3 length: 12 amino acids. As DNA, the CDR3 is TGTGCCTACCTCACTACCAAAAACATTCAGTACTTC. It yields the protein CAYLTTKNIQYF.

This clonotype was found a few times. The chain carries TRBV27 and TRBJ1-1; D unclear. The ends were cut back, 4 bases at V and 3 bases at J, with 12 bases in the middle. The CDR3 loop spans 14 amino acids. The germline CDR1 and CDR2 sequences are MNHEY and SMNVEV (reference sequence). The CDR3 DNA reads as TGTGCCAGCAGTTCCCTCCAAAGGGACACTGAAGCTTTCTTT. Amino acid sequence: CASSSLQRDTEAFF.

The chain joins TRBV12-5 to TRBJ2-1, with 9 bases matching TRBD1. This CDR3 spans 15 amino acids. CDR1 LGHNT and CDR2 FRNRAP come from the germline V gene. The V segment lost 4 bases and the J segment 3 bases; nucleotides outside the gene matches: 4. Written as DNA, the CDR3 is TGTGCTAGTGGTTCCGGGACAGGGCTCTACAATGAGCAGTTCTTC. This encodes CASGSGTGLYNEQFF.